This TCR beta chain was captured by sequencing in a study of regulatory T cells in long-lasting Graves disease. Through Arm-PCR of CDR3 regions and iRepertoire HTBI primers, TCR beta libraries were built. TCRdb itself ran the multiplex PCR reads through MiXCR, one entry per CDR3 protein. The table has roughly 400,000 distinct CDR3 sequences, roughly a fifth seen once. Looked up from germline, CDR1 is DFQATT and CDR2 is SNEGSKA (reference sequence). V gave up 5 bases and J gave up 3 bases; unmatched junction bases: 14. CDR3 length: 17 residues. This clonotype was picked up a small number of times. Time point given: persistent/refractory GD, antithyroid drugs over 5 years with positive TRAb. From RNA extracted from PBMCs, the TCR library was made.

This TCR came from a female donor with Graves disease. The source material was peripheral blood mononuclear cells (PBMCs), sampled when the disease was refractory, from a patient treated with antithyroid drugs. This chain links TRBV20-1 with TRBJ1-5; TRBD1 matches 9 bases. The CDR3 sequence: CSAQPSRTGAPNQPQHF. The CDR3 nucleotides are TGCAGTGCTCAACCCAGCCGGACAGGGGCACCCAATCAGCCCCAGCATTTT.